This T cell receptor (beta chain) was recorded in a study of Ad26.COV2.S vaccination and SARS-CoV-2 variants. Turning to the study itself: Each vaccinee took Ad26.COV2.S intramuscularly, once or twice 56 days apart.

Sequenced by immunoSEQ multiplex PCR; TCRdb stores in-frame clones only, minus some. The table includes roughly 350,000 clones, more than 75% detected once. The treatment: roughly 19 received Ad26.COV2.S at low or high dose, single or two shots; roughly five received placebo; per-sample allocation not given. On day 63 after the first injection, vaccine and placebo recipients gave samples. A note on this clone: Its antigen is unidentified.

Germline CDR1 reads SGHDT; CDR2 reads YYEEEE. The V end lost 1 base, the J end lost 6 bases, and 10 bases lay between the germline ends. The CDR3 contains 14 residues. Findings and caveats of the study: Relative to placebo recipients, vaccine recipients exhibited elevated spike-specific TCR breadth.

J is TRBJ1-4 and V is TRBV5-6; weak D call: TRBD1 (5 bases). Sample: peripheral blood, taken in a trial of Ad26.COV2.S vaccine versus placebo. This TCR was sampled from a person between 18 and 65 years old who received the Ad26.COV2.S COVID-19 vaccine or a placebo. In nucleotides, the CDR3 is TGTGCCAGCAGCTTGAGGGGAGGGGATGAAAAACTGTTTTTT. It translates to CASSLRGGDEKLFF.